This TCR beta chain was captured by sequencing in a study of blood T cell repertoires in COVID-19. Study background: Samples of COVID-19 (acute and convalescent) were obtained from the United States, Italy and Spain. In each case, the material was cDNA or gDNA derived from T cells, B-cell-depleted T cells, or PBMCs.

The CDR3 is made up of 13 amino acids. The germline V gene has CDR1 GTSNPN and CDR2 SVGIG (reference sequence). Trimming shortened V by 3 bases and J by 9 bases, and 17 bases separated the two germline ends. Source study methods: It was from reference gene primer amplification that nucleated cell counts were estimated. Sequencing was performed with immunoSEQ multiplex PCR; in TCRdb, only in-frame clones are kept and a portion is missing. V, J and clone size were drawn from that table, and D and trimming were deduced from the DNA. The sample consists of about 140,000 clones, around 86% of them appearing once.

The rearrangement uses TRBV30 and TRBJ1-1, with unresolved D. Sequenced sample: peripheral blood. The TCR was taken from a woman older than 75 with acute or convalescent COVID-19. CDR3 sequence reads: CAWRSQLSQQAFF. DNA for the CDR3: TGTGCCTGGAGATCCCAGCTTAGCCAGCAAGCTTTCTTT.